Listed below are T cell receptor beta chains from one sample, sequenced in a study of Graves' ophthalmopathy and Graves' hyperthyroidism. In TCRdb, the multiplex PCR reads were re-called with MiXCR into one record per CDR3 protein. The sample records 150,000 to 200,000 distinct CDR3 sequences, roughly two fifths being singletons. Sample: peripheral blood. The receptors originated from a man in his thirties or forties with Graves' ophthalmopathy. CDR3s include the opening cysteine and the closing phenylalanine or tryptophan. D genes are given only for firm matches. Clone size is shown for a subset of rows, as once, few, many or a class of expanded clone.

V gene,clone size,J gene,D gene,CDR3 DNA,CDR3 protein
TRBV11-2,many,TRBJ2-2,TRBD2,TGTGCCAGCAGCTCCTTTCCGGGACTAATCACCGGGGAGCTGTTTTTT,CASSSFPGLITGELFF
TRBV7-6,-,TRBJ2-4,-,TGTGCCAGCAGGGAGGTGTCCAAAAACATTCAGTACTTC,CASREVSKNIQYF
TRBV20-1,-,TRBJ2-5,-,TGCAGTGCTAGGGCAGGGAACGGGGAAGAGACCCAGTACTTC,CSARAGNGEETQYF
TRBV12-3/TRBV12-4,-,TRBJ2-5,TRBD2,TGTGCCAGCAGTATTAGCGGGACTGGAGAGACCCAGTACTTC,CASSISGTGETQYF
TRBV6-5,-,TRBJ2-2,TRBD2,TGTGCCAGCAGTTACCGATGGGGGGAGGGCACCGGGGAGCTGTTTTTT,CASSYRWGEGTGELFF
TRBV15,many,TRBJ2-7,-,TGTGCCACCAGCCCGGGGGCGGGCTACGAGCAGTACTTC,CATSPGAGYEQYF
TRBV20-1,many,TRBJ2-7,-,TGCAGTGCTAGAGATCTCGTCCCTTCTTCGACGGGCCCAAACGAGCAGTACTTC,CSARDLVPSSTGPNEQYF
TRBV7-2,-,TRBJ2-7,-,TGTGCCAGCAGCATGGGACCGTCCTACGAGCAGTACTTC,CASSMGPSYEQYF
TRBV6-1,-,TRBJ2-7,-,TGTGCCAGCAGTCTTGACAACGAGCAGTACTTC,CASSLDNEQYF
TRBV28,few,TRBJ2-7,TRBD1,TGTGCCAGCAGTTCCGGACAGGGCGTAAGGACCTACGAGCAGTACTTC,CASSSGQGVRTYEQYF
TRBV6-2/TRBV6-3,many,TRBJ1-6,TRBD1,TGTGCCAGCTGCCGACAGGGCGAAAATTCACCCCTCCACTTT,CASCRQGENSPLHF
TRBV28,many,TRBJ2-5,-,TGTGCCAGCAGCCAATGGAAAGGCGAGACCCAGTACTTC,CASSQWKGETQYF
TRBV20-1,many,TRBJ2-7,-,TGCAGTGCTAGAAGAGGGGATGGCGACGAGCAGTACTTC,CSARRGDGDEQYF
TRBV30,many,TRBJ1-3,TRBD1,TGTGCCTGGACGACAGGGGTCTACTCTGGAAACACCATATATTTT,CAWTTGVYSGNTIYF
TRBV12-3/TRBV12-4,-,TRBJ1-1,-,TGTGCCAGCAGTCCACCGGCGGCCATGGGTACTGAAGCTTTCTTT,CASSPPAAMGTEAFF
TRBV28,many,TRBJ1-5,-,TGTGCCAGCAGTTTAAGGGGGACCCAGCCCCAGCATTTT,CASSLRGTQPQHF
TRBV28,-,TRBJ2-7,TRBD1,TGTGCCAGCAGTTGGAGACCGGGACAGGTTACCTACGAGCAGTACTTC,CASSWRPGQVTYEQYF
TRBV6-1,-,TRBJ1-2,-,TGTGCCAGCAGCTCCACAAGCCATGGCTACACCTTC,CASSSTSHGYTF
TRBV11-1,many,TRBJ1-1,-,TGTGCCAGCAGCTCCGGGCCCGTGAACACTGAAGCTTTCTTT,CASSSGPVNTEAFF
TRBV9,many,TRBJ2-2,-,TGTGCCAGCAGCGCGGACAGAAACACCGGGGAGCTGTTTTTT,CASSADRNTGELFF
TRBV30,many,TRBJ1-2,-,TGTGCCTGGAGTGTACGATCGGAAGCCGGCTACACCTTC,CAWSVRSEAGYTF
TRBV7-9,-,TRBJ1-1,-,TGTGCCAGCAGCTTAGCTTCAGGAAGGGACACTGAAGCTTTCTTT,CASSLASGRDTEAFF
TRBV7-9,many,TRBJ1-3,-,TGTGCCAGCAGCTTTTCGGGGAGGATCTCTGGAAACACCATATATTTT,CASSFSGRISGNTIYF
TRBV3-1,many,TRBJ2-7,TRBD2,TGTGCCAGCAGCCAAACCCATGGACTAGCTGGCTACGAGCAGTACTTC,CASSQTHGLAGYEQYF
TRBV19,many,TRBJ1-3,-,TGTGCCAGTAGTATAGATGTCCGTACTGGAAACACCATATATTTT,CASSIDVRTGNTIYF
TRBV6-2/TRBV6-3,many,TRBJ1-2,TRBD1,TGTGCCAGCAGATTGAGACAGGGGTTCAACTATGGCTACACCTTC,CASRLRQGFNYGYTF
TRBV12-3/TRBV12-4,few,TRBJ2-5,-,TGTGCCAGCACCAAATCCCAAGAGACCCAGTACTTC,CASTKSQETQYF
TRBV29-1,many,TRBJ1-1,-,TGCAGCGTCCTAGGGGCCGAAGGAGCTTTCTTT,CSVLGAEGAFF
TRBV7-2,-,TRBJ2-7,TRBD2,TGTGCCAGCAGACAATCGGGGGGAACCTACGAGCAGTACTTC,CASRQSGGTYEQYF
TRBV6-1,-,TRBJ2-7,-,TGTGCCAGCAGTGGTCTACCGGGACGGAACTTATACGAGCAGTACTTC,CASSGLPGRNLYEQYF
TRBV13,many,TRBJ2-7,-,TGTGCCAGCAGCTTGAGCGAGGGGAGGTCCAACGGGCGGCAGTACTTC,CASSLSEGRSNGRQYF
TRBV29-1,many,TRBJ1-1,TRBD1,TGCAGCGTTGCTCTCAACAGGGGGGGGACTGAAGCTTTCTTT,CSVALNRGGTEAFF
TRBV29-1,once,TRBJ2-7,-,TGCAGCGCCTACGGACACTCCTACGAGCAGTACTTC,CSAYGHSYEQYF
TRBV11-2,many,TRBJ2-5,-,TGTGCCAGCCAAGGGGGGGGAGAGACCCAGTACTTC,CASQGGGETQYF
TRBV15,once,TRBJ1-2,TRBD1,TGTGCCACCAGCAGAGATCTCAGGTCGGGACAGACCGAATACTATGGCTACACCTTC,CATSRDLRSGQTEYYGYTF
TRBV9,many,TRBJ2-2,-,TGTGCCAGCAGCGTAGAACGGGTCGGCGGGGAGCTGTTTTTT,CASSVERVGGELFF
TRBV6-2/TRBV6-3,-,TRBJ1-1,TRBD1,TGTGCCAGCAGCTCCCTCAGACAGGGCGGCACTGAAGCTTTCTTT,CASSSLRQGGTEAFF
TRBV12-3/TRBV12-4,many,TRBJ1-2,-,TGTGCCAGCAGGAATGTTAACTATGGCTACACCTTC,CASRNVNYGYTF
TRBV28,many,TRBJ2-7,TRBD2,TGTGCCAGCAGTTTTGATAAAATAAACAAGGGACTAGCCTTTAACGAGCAGTACTTC,CASSFDKINKGLAFNEQYF
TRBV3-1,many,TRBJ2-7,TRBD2,TGTGCCAGCAGCCTCCACCGCGGCAGCGGGAGCGACGAGCAGTACTTC,CASSLHRGSGSDEQYF
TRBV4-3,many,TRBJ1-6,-,TGCGCCAGCAGCCAAGATCTGGCAGGGGAGCATTCACCCCTCCACTTT,CASSQDLAGEHSPLHF
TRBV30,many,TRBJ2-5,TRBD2,TGTGCCTGGAGTGCCGCACGGGCTAGCGGGAGGTGGGAGACCCAGTACTTC,CAWSAARASGRWETQYF
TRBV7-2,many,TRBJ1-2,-,TGTGCCAGCAGCCCCGACCCCAGGGGCTATGGCTACACCTTC,CASSPDPRGYGYTF
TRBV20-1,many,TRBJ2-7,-,TGCAGTGCTAGGCCAGGCAGGGATCTTTATGAGCAGTACTTC,CSARPGRDLYEQYF
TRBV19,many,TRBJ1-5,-,TGTGCCAGTAGTATATCAGGGGCCGAGGGTCAGCCCCAGCATTTT,CASSISGAEGQPQHF
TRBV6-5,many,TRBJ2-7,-,TGTGCCAGCAGCCCTGGTGGGATTCGGTCCTACGAGCAGTACTTC,CASSPGGIRSYEQYF
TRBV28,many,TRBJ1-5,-,TGTGCCAGCAGCACCGCTGGGTCAGTCGGGACGCAGCCCCAGCATTTT,CASSTAGSVGTQPQHF
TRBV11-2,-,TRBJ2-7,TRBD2,TGTGCCAGCAGACTCGGCCCTAGCGGCTCCTACGAGCAGTACTTC,CASRLGPSGSYEQYF
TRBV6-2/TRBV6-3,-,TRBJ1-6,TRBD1,TGTGCCAGCAGTTACGCCGGGACAGATAATTCACCCCTCCACTTT,CASSYAGTDNSPLHF
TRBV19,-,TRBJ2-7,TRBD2,TGTGCCAGTAGTAAGGGACTAGCGGGGGACTACGAGCAGTACTTC,CASSKGLAGDYEQYF